One sample yielded the 19 T cell receptor beta chains listed below, sequenced in a study of blood T cell repertoires in COVID-19. The repertoire was sequenced with immunoSEQ multiplex PCR; TCRdb's copy has only in-frame clones and lacks some. The sample lists about 300,000 clones; about nine tenths were seen once. Sequencing used peripheral blood. The receptors were gathered from a woman between 40 and 55 years old who had recovered from COVID-19.

The rearrangement links TRBV3-1 (or the pseudogene TRBV3-2) to TRBJ1-1; tentatively, D is TRBD1 (5 bases). V lost 0 bases, J lost 4 bases, and 9 bases lay in between. From germline, CDR1 is LGHDT and CDR2 YNNKEL (reference sequence). CDR3 length: 14 amino acids. CDR3 in amino acids: CASSQEAGLTEAFF. CDR3 nucleotides: TGTGCCAGCAGCCAAGAAGCAGGGCTCACTGAAGCTTTCTTT.

The rearrangement joins TRBV5-1 to TRBJ2-2; TRBD1 might be the D (6 bases). CDR3 length equals 17 residues. Germline CDR1 is SGHRS and CDR2 is YFSETQ. Trimming left V 4 bases short and J 4 bases short, with 20 bases between. The CDR3: CASSHRDTYARTGELFF. The CDR3 DNA follows: TGCGCCAGCAGCCACCGGGACACCTATGCTCGCACCGGGGAGCTGTTTTTT. The whole variable domain, remainder taken from reference TRBV5-1 and TRBJ2-2, is KAGVTQTPRYLIKTRGQQVTLSCSPISGHRSVSWYQQTPGQGLQFLFEYFSETQRNKGNFPGRFSGRQFSNSRSEMNVSTLELGDSALYLCASSHRDTYARTGELFFGEGSRLTVL.

The chain joins TRBV5-6 to TRBJ2-5, with D unresolved. Trimming removed 3 bases at V and 1 base at J, with 16 bases between. There are 16 residues in the CDR3. Germline V gene sequence: CDR1 SGHDT, CDR2 YYEEEE. CDR3 residues: CASSYGWFALQETQYF. The DNA for the CDR3 is TGTGCCAGCAGCTACGGGTGGTTCGCCCTCCAAGAGACCCAGTACTTC. The entire variable domain, with the rest obtained from reference TRBV5-6 and TRBJ2-5, is as follows: DAGVTQSPTHLIKTRGQQVTLRCSPKSGHDTVSWYQQALGQGPQFIFQYYEEEERQRGNFPDRFSGHQFPNYSSELNVNALLLGDSALYLCASSYGWFALQETQYFGPGTRLLVL.

The chain links TRBV30 to TRBJ2-1, with 8 bases aligning to TRBD1. Unmatched junction bases numbered 3, after V lost 2 bases and J lost 3 bases. The V gene's germline CDR1 is GTSNPN and CDR2 SVGIG (reference sequence). The CDR3 is 14 amino acids. CDR3 protein: CAWSKGTGYNEQFF. DNA for the CDR3: TGTGCCTGGAGTAAAGGGACAGGCTACAATGAGCAGTTCTTC.

For the CDR3, the DNA is TGTGCCAGCAGCCCTCGGGGACTAGCGGGGAACACCGGGGAGCTGTTTTTT. Translating it yields CASSPRGLAGNTGELFF. V and J are TRBV11-2 and TRBJ2-2; 12 bases align to TRBD2. Germline trimming cut 5 bases from V and 1 base from J; bases unmatched to any gene: 5. Germline assignment: CDR1 SGHAT and CDR2 FQNNGV. The CDR3 loop spans 17 amino acids.

The J gene is TRBJ2-5, the V gene TRBV5-1; perhaps TRBD2 as D (6 bases). The length of the CDR3 is 16 residues. The germline V gene has CDR1 SGHRS and CDR2 YFSETQ. With 4 bases removed from V and 5 bases from J, the gap between germline ends came to 21 bases. The CDR3 loop is CASSPEILGGGETQYF. CDR3 DNA sequence: TGCGCCAGCAGCCCCGAGATCCTGGGAGGTGGTGAGACCCAGTACTTC.

The chain carries TRBV20-1 and TRBJ2-2; 7 bases fit TRBD1. CDR1 and CDR2 (germline): DFQATT, SNEGSKA (reference sequence). The CDR3 is made up of 14 amino acids. V shed 3 bases, J shed 3 bases, and the junction held 4 bases outside the gene matches. Here the CDR3 reads CSASGDRDTGELFF. In nucleotides, the CDR3 is TGCAGTGCTAGTGGGGACAGAGACACCGGGGAGCTGTTTTTT.

The chain has TRBV7-9 and TRBJ2-1; 10 bases map to TRBD2. The CDR3 is 19 residues long. Germline V CDR1 and CDR2: SEHNR, FQNEAQ (reference sequence). V shed 5 bases, J shed 0 bases, and the junction held 13 bases outside the gene matches. This chain's CDR3 is CASSQSGQLAGFSYNEQFF. In DNA, the CDR3 is TGTGCCAGCAGCCAAAGTGGGCAACTAGCGGGGTTCTCCTACAATGAGCAGTTCTTC.

V gene TRBV19 combines with J gene TRBJ2-4; 7 nucleotides line up with TRBD1. Unmatched junction bases numbered 9, after V lost 7 bases and J lost 6 bases. Germline values: CDR1 LNHDA, CDR2 SQIVND (reference sequence). The CDR3 totals 14 residues. Written as DNA, the CDR3 is TGTGCCAGTATTCCCGACAGGGTTTCAAACATTCAGTACTTC. It yields the protein CASIPDRVSNIQYF.

This clone was seen only once. The rearrangement joins TRBV7-9 to TRBJ2-7, with D perhaps TRBD2 (5 bases). V was clipped by 4 bases and J by 4 bases, with 11 bases between them. CDR3 length: 13 amino acids. Germline CDR1 is SEHNR and CDR2 is FQNEAQ (reference sequence). The CDR3 reads CASSSIEGYEQYF. The CDR3 DNA reads TGTGCCAGCAGCTCCATTGAGGGTTACGAGCAGTACTTC.

This rearrangement joins TRBV29-1 to TRBJ2-3; the match to TRBD2 covers 10 bases. This CDR3 is 14 amino acids long. Germline V CDR1 and CDR2: SQVTM, ANQGSEA. V dropped 7 bases and J dropped 4; count of bases not matched to a gene: 8. The CDR3 region is CSGSGGAYPDTQYF. Written as DNA, the CDR3 is TGCAGCGGGAGCGGGGGGGCATATCCAGATACGCAGTATTTT.

The rearrangement joins TRBV7-2 to TRBJ2-3; D not certain. The germline gives CDR1 SGHTA, CDR2 FQGNSA. Deletions cut 4 bases from V and 4 bases from J, with 12 bases between. The CDR3 is 14 amino acids. The CDR3 sequence: CASSYQRGADTQYF. The CDR3 coding sequence is TGTGCCAGCAGCTACCAAAGAGGAGCAGATACGCAGTATTTT.

The chain links TRBV19 to TRBJ1-4; the D gene is possibly TRBD1 (5 bases). This CDR3 region has 15 residues. With 5 bases removed from V and 3 bases from J, the gap between germline ends came to 13 bases. Germline-derived CDR1 and CDR2 are LNHDA and SQIVND (reference sequence). The CDR3 DNA reads as TGTGCCAGTAGTGGGGGGGACCAACCTAATGAAAAACTGTTTTTT. This sequence encodes CASSGGDQPNEKLFF.

In nucleotides, the CDR3 is TGTGCCAGCAGTTTAATCGCTGGGGCCAACGTCCTGACTTTC. Amino acid sequence: CASSLIAGANVLTF. The chain recombines TRBV27 with TRBJ2-6; D uncertain. Trimming removed 2 bases at V and 2 bases at J, with 4 bases between. The CDR3 length is 14 residues. Per germline, CDR1 MNHEY and CDR2 SMNVEV (reference sequence).

This clone was observed once. The V call is TRBV4-2, the J call TRBJ1-5; perhaps TRBD1 as D (5 bases). The CDR3 covers 14 residues. The germline gives CDR1 LGHNA, CDR2 YNFKEQ. Trimming took off 1 base at V and 9 bases at J, with 13 bases between the two ends. DNA for the CDR3: TGTGCCAGCAGCCAAGTGGGAGGGGAGGGGCCCCAGCATTTT. The encoded protein is CASSQVGGEGPQHF.

V is TRBV6-4 and J is TRBJ1-6; 7 positions agree with TRBD1. Germline V lookup: CDR1 MRHNA, CDR2 SNTAGT. This CDR3 is 13 amino acids long. V was pared by 2 bases and J by 10 bases, with 2 bases of the junction left unmatched. This CDR3 is CASSDQGGSPLHF. CDR3 nucleotide sequence: TGTGCCAGCAGTGACCAGGGGGGATCACCCCTCCACTTT.

The chain recombines TRBV30 with TRBJ1-1; 7 bases map to TRBD1. Looked up from germline, CDR1 is GTSNPN and CDR2 is SVGIG (reference sequence). The CDR3 contains 15 residues. The V and J ends lost 5 bases and 4 bases, in that order; junction bases with no gene match: 13. The CDR3 is CAWAPLLRGITEAFF. For the CDR3, the DNA is TGTGCCTGGGCCCCTTTACTCAGGGGGATCACTGAAGCTTTCTTT.

This rearrangement joins TRBV6-5 to TRBJ2-3; 8 positions agree with TRBD2. CDR3 length equals 14 residues. V was pared by 6 bases and J by 4 bases, with 6 bases of the junction left unmatched. Germline CDR1 reads MNHEY; CDR2 reads SVGAGI. CDR3 sequence (DNA): TGTGCCAGCAGGATAGCGGGGAAATCAGATACGCAGTATTTT. Translated, it gives CASRIAGKSDTQYF.

This clone was counted between two and nine times. The chain uses TRBV4-1 and TRBJ1-6; D gene unclear. V shed 1 base and J shed 10 bases, with 14 bases lying between them. The V gene's germline CDR1 is MGHRA and CDR2 YSYEKL. This CDR3 has 15 amino acids. This CDR3 reads CASSQVWSPWSPLHF. The CDR3 DNA reads TGCGCCAGCAGCCAAGTTTGGAGTCCTTGGTCACCCCTCCACTTT.